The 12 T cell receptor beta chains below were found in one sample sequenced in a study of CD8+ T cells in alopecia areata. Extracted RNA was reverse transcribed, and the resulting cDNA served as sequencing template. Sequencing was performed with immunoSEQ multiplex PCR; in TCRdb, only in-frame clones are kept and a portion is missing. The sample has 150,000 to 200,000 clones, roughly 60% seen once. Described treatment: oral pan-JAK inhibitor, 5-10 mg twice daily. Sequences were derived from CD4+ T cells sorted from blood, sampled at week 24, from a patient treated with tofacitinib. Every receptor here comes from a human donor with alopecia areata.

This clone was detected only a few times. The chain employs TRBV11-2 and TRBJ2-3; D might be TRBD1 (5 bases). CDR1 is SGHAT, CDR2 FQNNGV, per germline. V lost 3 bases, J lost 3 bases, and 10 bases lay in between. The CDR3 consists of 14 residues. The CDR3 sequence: CASSFSQGTDTQYF. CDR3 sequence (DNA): TGTGCCAGCAGCTTTAGTCAGGGTACAGATACGCAGTATTTT.

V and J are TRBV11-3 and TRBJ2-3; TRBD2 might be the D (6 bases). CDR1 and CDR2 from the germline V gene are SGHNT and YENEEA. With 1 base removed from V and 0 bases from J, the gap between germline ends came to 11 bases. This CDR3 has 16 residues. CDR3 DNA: TGTGCCAGCAGCTTAGTCTTGGCGGGGAGCACAGATACGCAGTATTTT. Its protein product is CASSLVLAGSTDTQYF.

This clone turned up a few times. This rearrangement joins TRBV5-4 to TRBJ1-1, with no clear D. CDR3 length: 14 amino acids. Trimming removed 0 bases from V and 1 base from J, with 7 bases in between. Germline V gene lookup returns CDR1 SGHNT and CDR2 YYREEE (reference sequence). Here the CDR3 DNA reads TGTGCCAGCAGCTTGGAGCGCCAGAACACTGAAGCTTTCTTT. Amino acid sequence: CASSLERQNTEAFF. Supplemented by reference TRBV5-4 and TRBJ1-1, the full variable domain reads ETGVTQSPTHLIKTRGQQVTLRCSSQSGHNTVSWYQQALGQGPQFIFQYYREEENGRGNFPPRFSGLQFPNYSSELNVNALELDDSALYLCASSLERQNTEAFFGQGTRLTVV.

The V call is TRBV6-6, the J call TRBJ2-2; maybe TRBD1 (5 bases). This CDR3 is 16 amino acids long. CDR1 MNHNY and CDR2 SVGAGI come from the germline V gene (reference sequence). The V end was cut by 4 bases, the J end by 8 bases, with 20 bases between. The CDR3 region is CASSSAQEGPSGELFF. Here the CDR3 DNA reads TGTGCCAGCAGTTCTGCACAGGAAGGTCCGTCTGGGGAGCTGTTTTTT.

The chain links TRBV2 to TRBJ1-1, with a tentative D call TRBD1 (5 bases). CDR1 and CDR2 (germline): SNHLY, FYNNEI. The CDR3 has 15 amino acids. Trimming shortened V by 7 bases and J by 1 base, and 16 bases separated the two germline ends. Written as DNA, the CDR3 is TGTGCCAGCACCAGATACGGGGGATGGAACACTGAAGCTTTCTTT. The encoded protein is CASTRYGGWNTEAFF.

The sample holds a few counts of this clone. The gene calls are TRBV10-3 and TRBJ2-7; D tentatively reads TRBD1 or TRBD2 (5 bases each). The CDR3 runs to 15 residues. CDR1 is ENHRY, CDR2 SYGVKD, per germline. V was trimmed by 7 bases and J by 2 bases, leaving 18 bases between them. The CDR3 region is CAITSTRDGTYEQYF. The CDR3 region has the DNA TGTGCCATCACCTCAACCAGGGACGGAACCTACGAGCAGTACTTC.

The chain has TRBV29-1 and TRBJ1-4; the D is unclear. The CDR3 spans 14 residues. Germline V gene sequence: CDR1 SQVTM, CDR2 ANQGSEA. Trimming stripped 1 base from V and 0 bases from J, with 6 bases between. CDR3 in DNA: TGCAGCGTTGAAGGGCATGCAACTAATGAAAAACTGTTTTTT. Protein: CSVEGHATNEKLFF.

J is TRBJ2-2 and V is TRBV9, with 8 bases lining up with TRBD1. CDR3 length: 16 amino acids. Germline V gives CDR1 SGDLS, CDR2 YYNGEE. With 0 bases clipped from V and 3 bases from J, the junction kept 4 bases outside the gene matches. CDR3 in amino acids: CASSVAGGADTGELFF. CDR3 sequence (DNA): TGTGCCAGCAGCGTAGCAGGGGGCGCCGACACCGGGGAGCTGTTTTTT. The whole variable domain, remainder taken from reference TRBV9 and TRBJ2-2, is DSGVTQTPKHLITATGQRVTLRCSPRSGDLSVYWYQQSLDQGLQFLIQYYNGEERAKGNILERFSAQQFPDLHSELNLSSLELGDSALYFCASSVAGGADTGELFFGEGSRLTVL.

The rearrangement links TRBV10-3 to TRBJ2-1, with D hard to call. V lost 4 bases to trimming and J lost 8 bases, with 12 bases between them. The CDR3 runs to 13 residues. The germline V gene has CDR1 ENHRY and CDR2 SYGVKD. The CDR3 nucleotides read TGTGCCATCAGTGGCATGCGGTTGGATGAGCAGTTCTTC. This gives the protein CAISGMRLDEQFF.

CDR3 loop: CSVEGRHNSPLHF. The CDR3 DNA is TGCAGCGTTGAAGGTCGGCATAATTCACCCCTCCACTTT. The chain carries TRBV29-1 and TRBJ1-6; D is uncertain. The CDR3 loop spans 13 amino acids. The V gene's germline CDR1 is SQVTM and CDR2 ANQGSEA. The V and J ends lost 1 base and 5 bases respectively, with 6 bases between them. The variable domain in full, completed from reference TRBV29-1 and TRBJ1-6, reads SAVISQKPSRDICQRGTSLTIQCQVDSQVTMMFWYRQQPGQSLTLIATANQGSEATYESGFVIDKFPISRPNLTFSTLTVSNMSPEDSSIYLCSVEGRHNSPLHFGNGTRLTVT.

The CDR3 here is CAWNGGGTEAFF. The CDR3 DNA reads TGTGCCTGGAACGGTGGAGGCACTGAAGCTTTCTTT. The chain recombines TRBV30 with TRBJ1-1; D gene uncertain. V was trimmed by 4 bases and J by 4 bases, leaving 10 bases between them. The CDR3 has 12 residues. CDR1 and CDR2 (germline): GTSNPN, SVGIG (reference sequence).

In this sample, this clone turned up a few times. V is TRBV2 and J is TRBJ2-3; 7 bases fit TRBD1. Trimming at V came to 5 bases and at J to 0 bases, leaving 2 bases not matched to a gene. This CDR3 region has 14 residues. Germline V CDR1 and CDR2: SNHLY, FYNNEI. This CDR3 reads CASSQTGSTDTQYF. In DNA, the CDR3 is TGTGCCAGCAGTCAGACAGGGAGCACAGATACGCAGTATTTT.